This T cell receptor (beta chain) was observed in a study of shared T cell receptors in the human thymus. The data were produced by immunoSEQ multiplex PCR, yet TCRdb's version contains in-frame clones alone and is incomplete. The sample has about 660,000 clones, about 87% seen once; the top ten hold more than 0.009%. CDR3 length: 20 amino acids. Trimming cost V 0 bases and J 5 bases; bases outside gene matches: 17. Germline loops: CDR1 LGHNA, CDR2 YSLEER. This sample was shared with a second study, whose subject was human thymus T cells. That report notes: Healthy Finnish infants having corrective surgery for congenital heart defects served as donors. Resections obtained during corrective heart surgery supplied the thymus tissue. It looked as if thymic and blood repertoires used V and J genes in a biased way. Reports from related research described highly overlapping thymic repertoires among unrelated individuals.

The receptor's source is a boy under two years old with a congenital heart defect. The chain links TRBV4-3 to TRBJ2-5; 11 nucleotides agree with TRBD2. Sequences were obtained from thymocytes. CDR3 region: CASSQEQRASGGPSGETQYF. CDR3 nucleotides: TGCGCCAGCAGCCAAGAACAGAGGGCTAGCGGGGGGCCCTCGGGGGAGACCCAGTACTTC.